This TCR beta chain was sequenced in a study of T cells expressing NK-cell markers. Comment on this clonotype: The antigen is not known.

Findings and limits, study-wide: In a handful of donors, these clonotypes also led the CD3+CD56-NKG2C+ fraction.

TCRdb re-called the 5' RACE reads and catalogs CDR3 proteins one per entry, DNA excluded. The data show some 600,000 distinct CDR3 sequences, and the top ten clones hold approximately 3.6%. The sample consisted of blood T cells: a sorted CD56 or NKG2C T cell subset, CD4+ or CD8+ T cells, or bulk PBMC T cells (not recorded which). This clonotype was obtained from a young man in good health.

CDR3 sequence: CASSSGATYNNEQFF. The chain joins TRBV5-5 to TRBJ2-1; TCRdb outputs TRBD2, but without DNA this stays unchecked. Germline V gives CDR1 SGHKS, CDR2 YYEKEE (reference sequence). The length of the CDR3 is 15 residues.